The sample holds one count of the clone carrying this TCR beta chain. Its target is not known. This sample was included in a study of cytomegalovirus exposure and HLA in healthy donors. General study results and limits: Listed as cytomegalovirus-associated were 150 or so TCR beta chains.

60 Vbeta and 13 Jbeta primers were used in PCR. Data came from immunoSEQ multiplex PCR; TCRdb stores just in-frame clones and leaves some out. The repertoire holds around 150,000 clones, with roughly 78% as singletons. The germline V gene has CDR1 SGHDT and CDR2 YYEEEE. This CDR3 is 16 amino acids long. The V gene lost 4 bases and the J gene lost 0 bases, with 14 bases spanning the gap. This chain connects TRBV5-6 to TRBJ2-1, with a possible D match to TRBD2 (5 bases). The TCR comes from a man in his forties or fifties in good health and CMV-seropositive. What was sequenced was PBMCs. Here the CDR3 DNA reads TGTGCCAGCAGCCCGCTAATCCGGGACTCCTACAATGAGCAGTTCTTC. As protein: CASSPLIRDSYNEQFF.